The T cell receptor beta chain described here comes from a study of cytomegalovirus exposure and HLA in healthy donors. The study's findings and limits: About 87% or about 30% of the time was how often most TCR beta V segments were productive, according to an earlier analysis.

Amplification used 60 Vbeta primers and 13 Jbeta primers. Repertoires were generated with immunoSEQ multiplex PCR, while TCRdb's copy carries only in-frame clones and drops some. The table lists 150,000 to 200,000 clones, less than 90% of them singletons. V was trimmed by 7 bases and J by 8 bases, leaving 20 bases between them. Per the germline V gene, CDR1 is MRHNA and CDR2 is SNTAGT. This CDR3 comprises 14 residues. Note on this clone: Its antigen is currently unknown.

The V gene is TRBV6-4, the J gene TRBJ1-2; the D gene is possibly TRBD1 (5 bases). The sequencing sample was made of PBMCs. The origin of this receptor is a girl under three years old in good health and CMV-seronegative. CDR3 coding DNA: TGTGCCAGCACCCCCTCCCAGGGCGGAGGGGGCTACACCTTC. Residues: CASTPSQGGGGYTF.